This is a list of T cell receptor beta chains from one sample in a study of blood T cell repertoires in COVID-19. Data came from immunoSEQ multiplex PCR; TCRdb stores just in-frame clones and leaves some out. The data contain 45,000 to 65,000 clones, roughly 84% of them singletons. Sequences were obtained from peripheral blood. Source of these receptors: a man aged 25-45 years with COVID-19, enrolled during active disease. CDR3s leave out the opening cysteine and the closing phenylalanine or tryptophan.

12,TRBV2,ASSKGQGIYEQY
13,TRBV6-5,ASSSGHFSGNTIY
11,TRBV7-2,ASSAGLSETQY
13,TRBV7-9,ASSLESGGVNIQY
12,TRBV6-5,ASRPSGGATEAF
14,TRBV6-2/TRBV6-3,ASSPGTGGVGYGYT
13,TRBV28,ASSLPAGRGNEQF
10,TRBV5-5,ASSLAQAEQF
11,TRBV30,AWRREMVETQY
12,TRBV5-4,ACRTGQGAYEQY
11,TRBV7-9,ASSTSENTEAF
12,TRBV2,ASSEEESYQPQH
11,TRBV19,ASAQGARETQY
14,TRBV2,ASSGDRLADQETQY
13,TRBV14,ASSRATGKGSPLH
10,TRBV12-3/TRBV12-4,ASSPINNEQF
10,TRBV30,AWTRLNSPLH
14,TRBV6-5,ASSSTGNSFGYGYT
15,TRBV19,ASKGLGTSGGYNEQF
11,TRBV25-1,ASSRENTGELF
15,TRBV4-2,ASSPSGLAGAYNEQF
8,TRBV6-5,ASGPGGYT
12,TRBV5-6,AFPLLRTAYEQY
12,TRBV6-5,ASSPTGEASPLH
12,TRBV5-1,ASSLGAGLYGYT
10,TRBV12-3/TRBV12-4,ASTGAGQPQH
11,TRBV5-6,ASSRTSADEQY
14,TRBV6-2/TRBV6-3,ASSRTGGWKTGELF
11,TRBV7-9,ASSSDSVTEAF
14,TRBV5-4,ASSPGLGGHNSPLH
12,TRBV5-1,ASSGQGIATEAF
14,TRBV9,ASSAIDRGGLDTQY
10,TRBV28,ASSTLSSEQY
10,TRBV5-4,ASSLETGGYT
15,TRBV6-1,ASSEIRGMATNEKLF
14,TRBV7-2,ASSLGPPTAGNTIY
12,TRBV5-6,ASSLGDLTGEQY
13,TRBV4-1,ASSPVDRGELEAF
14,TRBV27,ASSHTGWQGYQPQH
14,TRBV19,ASSIDGRMMNTEAF
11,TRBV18,ASSPQGANGYT
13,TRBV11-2,ASSSPGASVVRAF
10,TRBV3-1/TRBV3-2,ASSQDYSSQY
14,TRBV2,ASSQEGRWSGNTIY
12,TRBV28,ASSPRGQSYGYT
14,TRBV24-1,ATSDDEGVRGNTIY
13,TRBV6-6,ASSKNIQGNTEAF
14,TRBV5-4,ASSTSSGTSTDTQY
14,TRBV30,ASETHRTGRQETQY
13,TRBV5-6,ASSWVGQGNTEAF
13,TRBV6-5,ASRRQGGRTGELF
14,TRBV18,ASSPLAGAVTGELF
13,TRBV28,ASSLEASGRNEQF